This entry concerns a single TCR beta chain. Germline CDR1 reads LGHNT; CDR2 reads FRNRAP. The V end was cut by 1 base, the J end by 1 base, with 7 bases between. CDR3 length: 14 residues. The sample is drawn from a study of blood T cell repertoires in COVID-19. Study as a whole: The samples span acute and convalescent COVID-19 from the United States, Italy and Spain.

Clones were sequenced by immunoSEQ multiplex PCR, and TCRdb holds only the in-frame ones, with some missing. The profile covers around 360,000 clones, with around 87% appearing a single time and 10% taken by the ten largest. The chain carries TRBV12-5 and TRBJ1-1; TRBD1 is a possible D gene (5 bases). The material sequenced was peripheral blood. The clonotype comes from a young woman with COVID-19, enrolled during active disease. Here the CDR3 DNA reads TGTGCTAGTGGTTTGGGCAGGGCGAACACTGAAGCTTTCTTT. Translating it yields CASGLGRANTEAFF.